This TCR beta chain came from a study of beta chain features in type 1 diabetes. Study as a whole: On cell yields, gender and age, patients and healthy donors were similar.

CDR1 is LGHNA, CDR2 YNFKEQ, per germline. V gave up 1 base and J gave up 2 bases, with 20 bases separating them. There are 19 residues in the CDR3. This clone came up a few times. Its antigen is not known. Regarding the study as a whole: All four CD4+ subsets from Type 1 diabetes patients carried moderately but significantly shorter TCRB CDR3s.

The entirety of the isolated RNA underwent reverse transcription, so expressed TCRB transcripts were sequenced. Sequenced by immunoSEQ multiplex PCR; TCRdb stores in-frame clones only, minus some. The sample includes about 650,000 clones, roughly 12% seen only once; the top ten take 0.095% to 0.15%. The specimen sequenced was naive CD4+ T cells from blood. This chain connects TRBV4-2 to TRBJ1-4; the D gene is possibly TRBD1 (6 bases). The receptor was isolated from a man under 40 with type 1 diabetes. CDR3 sequence (DNA): TGTGCCAGCAGCCAAGTCAGACAGGAGCCACAACCCACTAATGAAAAACTGTTTTTT. Its translation: CASSQVRQEPQPTNEKLFF.